This T cell receptor (beta chain) was captured in a study of cytomegalovirus exposure and HLA in healthy donors. Study-wide points: The study listed around 150 cytomegalovirus-associated TCR beta chains. CMV antigen specificity of three CMV-associated chains was confirmed in vitro. A later analysis found TCR association rates differed by HLA locus, highest for DRB1 and lowest for HLA-C.

The PCR used 60 Vbeta and 13 Jbeta primers. Clones were sequenced by immunoSEQ multiplex PCR, and TCRdb holds only the in-frame ones, with some missing. The data contain over 150,000 clones, roughly 80% of them singletons. A remark on this clone: Antigen: not known.

The germline CDR1 and CDR2 sequences are WSHSY and SAAADI. The CDR3 length is 14 residues. V trimming: 5 bases; J trimming: 2 bases; junction bases outside the gene matches: 2. The sample was PBMCs. This chain links TRBV10-2 with TRBJ2-7; 11 bases agree with TRBD2. The origin of this receptor is a boy aged 2-15 years in good health and CMV-seronegative. This CDR3 reads CASSKTSGTYEQYF. The CDR3 nucleotides read TGCGCCAGCAGTAAGACTAGCGGGACCTACGAGCAGTACTTC.